This note documents a single TCR beta chain sequence. Original data processing: Reference gene primer amplification yielded estimated nucleated cell counts. Method: immunoSEQ multiplex PCR; TCRdb's copy keeps in-frame clones and lacks some. V and J calls and clone size are copied from that table; D and trimming were computed from the DNA. The sample has some 380,000 clones; roughly four fifths are singletons. The CDR3 has 17 residues. The junction had 9 bases not matched to a gene; V was cut back by 5 bases and J by 0 bases. Germline lookup yields CDR1 MNHNY and CDR2 SVGAGI (reference sequence). This sample was taken from a study of blood T cell repertoires in COVID-19. Overall study context: Samples came from the United States, Italy and Spain, spanning acute and convalescent COVID-19.

Sequenced: peripheral blood. The chain carries TRBV6-6 and TRBJ1-4; 7 bases match TRBD1. This receptor was identified in a human donor with acute or convalescent COVID-19. The donor label of this sample is uncertain. As DNA, the CDR3 is TGTGCCAGCAGTCCCGGGGACAGCTATGCAACTAATGAAAAACTGTTTTTT. This codes for CASSPGDSYATNEKLFF.